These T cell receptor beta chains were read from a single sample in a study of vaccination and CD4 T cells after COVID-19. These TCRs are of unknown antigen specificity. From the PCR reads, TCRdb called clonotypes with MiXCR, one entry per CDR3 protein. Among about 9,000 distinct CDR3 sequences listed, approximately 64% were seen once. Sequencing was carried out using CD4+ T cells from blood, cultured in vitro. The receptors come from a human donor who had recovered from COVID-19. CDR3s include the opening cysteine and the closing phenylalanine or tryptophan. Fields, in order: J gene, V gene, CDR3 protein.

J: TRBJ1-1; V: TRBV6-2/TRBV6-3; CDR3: CASDVQGAKPGWNTEAFF
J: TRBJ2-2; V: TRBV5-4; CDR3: CASSSGTGDTGELFF
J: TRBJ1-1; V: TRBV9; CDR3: CASSAKGSASTEAFF
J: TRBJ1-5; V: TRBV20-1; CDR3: CSAPDSNSNQPQHF
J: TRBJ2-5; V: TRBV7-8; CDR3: CASSRGWETQYF
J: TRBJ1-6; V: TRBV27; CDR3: CASRIASSYNSPLHF
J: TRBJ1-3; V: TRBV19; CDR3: CASSIGGYGGNTIYF
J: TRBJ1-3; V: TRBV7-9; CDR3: CASSLGVAGNTIYF
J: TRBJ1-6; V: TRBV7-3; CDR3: CASSETGRYNSPLHF
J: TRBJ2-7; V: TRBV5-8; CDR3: CASSLDRAVHEQYF
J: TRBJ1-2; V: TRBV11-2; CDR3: CASSSLMTGLNYGYTF
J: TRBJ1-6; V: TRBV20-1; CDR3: CSARRQGTENSPLHF
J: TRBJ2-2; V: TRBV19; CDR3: CASTPSGSHGELFF
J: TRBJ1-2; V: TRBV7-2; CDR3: CASSSQTGAYGYTF
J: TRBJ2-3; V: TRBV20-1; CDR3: CSAGGPIGSTDTQYF
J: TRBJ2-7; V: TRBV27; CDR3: CASTQTSGIPTEQYF
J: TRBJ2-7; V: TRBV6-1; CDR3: CASSRGTEFYEQYF
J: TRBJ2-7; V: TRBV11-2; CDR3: CASSRTAYEQYF
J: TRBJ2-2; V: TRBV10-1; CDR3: CASRGENTGELFF
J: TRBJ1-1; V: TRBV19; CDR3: CASSMGSDTEAFF
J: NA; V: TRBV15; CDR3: CATSRLAGGHYEQYF
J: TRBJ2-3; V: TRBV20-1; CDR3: CSAQKRGSTDTQYF
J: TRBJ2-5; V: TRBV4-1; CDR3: CASSRSYSRDRETQYF
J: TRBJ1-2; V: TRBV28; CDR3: CASTIPGQIYGYTF
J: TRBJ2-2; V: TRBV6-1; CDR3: CASTSGYTGELFF
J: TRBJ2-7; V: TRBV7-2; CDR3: CASSLSGGAPEQYF
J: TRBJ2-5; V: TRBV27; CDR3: CASSPGLAGRQETQYF
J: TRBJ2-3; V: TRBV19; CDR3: CASSIGPPTDTQYF
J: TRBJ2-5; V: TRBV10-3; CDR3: CAISHPEGGQTQYF
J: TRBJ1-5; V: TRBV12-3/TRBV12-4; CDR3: CASSLGAGQPQHF
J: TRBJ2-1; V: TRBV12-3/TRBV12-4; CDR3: CASSLEFQPGSYNEQFF
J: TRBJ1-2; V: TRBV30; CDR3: CAWSERTGRGYTF
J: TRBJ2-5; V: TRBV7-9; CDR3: CASSPRGGASEETQYF
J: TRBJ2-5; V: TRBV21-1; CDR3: CASSTSGSGIETQYF
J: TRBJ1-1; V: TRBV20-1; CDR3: CSARGQGFTEAFF
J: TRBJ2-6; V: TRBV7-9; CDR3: CASTPEKGHSSGANVLTF
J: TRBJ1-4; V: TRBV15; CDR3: CATSINRGANEKLFF
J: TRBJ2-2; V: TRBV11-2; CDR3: CASSLGGGITGELFF
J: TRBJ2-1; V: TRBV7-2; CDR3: CASSLAPLAGGYNEQFF
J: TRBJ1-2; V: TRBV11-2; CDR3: CASKPAGVNYGYTF
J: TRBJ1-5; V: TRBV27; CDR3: CASSPDRVHQPQHF
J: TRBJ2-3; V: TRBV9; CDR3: CASSLSWGIADTQYF
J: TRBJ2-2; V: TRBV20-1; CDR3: CSARDPAGASAGELFF
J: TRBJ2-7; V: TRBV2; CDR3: CASDRGLTTDEQYF